This TCR beta chain was sequenced during a study of T-cell memory formation after mild COVID-19. Study conclusions and caveats: Memory cells collected pre-infection included some clones that later responded, suggesting cross-reactive memory joined.

From the 5' RACE reads, TCRdb called clonotypes with MiXCR, one entry per CDR3 protein. Among nearly 200,000 distinct CDR3 sequences, about 17% were seen once, and the ten largest hold approximately 2.4%. The ends lost 0 bases at V and 7 bases at J; junction bases unmatched: 9. CDR3 length: 17 residues. CDR1 LGHNA and CDR2 YNFKEQ come from the germline V gene. This clonotype was counted only a few times. Antigen: not known. The chain carries TRBV4-2 and TRBJ2-1; 10 nucleotides align to TRBD2. This TCR came from an adult woman who had mild COVID-19 (a few samples of this study predate the infection). Cell type and time point are not known. Sequencing was carried out using PBMCs or a T cell subset sorted from them (not recorded which). The CDR3 sequence is CASSQEPSGRAGNEQFF. CDR3 sequence (DNA): TGTGCCAGCAGCCAAGAACCCAGCGGGAGGGCCGGGAATGAGCAGTTCTTC.